The 14 T cell receptor beta chains reported below all come from one sample, sequenced in a study of cytomegalovirus exposure and HLA in healthy donors. Assay: immunoSEQ multiplex PCR; the TCRdb copy retains only in-frame clones and omits some. The sample contains roughly 90,000 clones, approximately 81% of which appear only once. The sample was PBMCs. These receptors all come from a man aged 18 to 29 in good health and CMV-seropositive.

In this sample, this clone turned up once. V is TRBV4-1 and J is TRBJ2-1; no clear D. CDR1 and CDR2 (germline): MGHRA, YSYEKL. Trimming removed 0 bases from V and 8 bases from J, with 11 bases in between. This CDR3 contains 14 residues. As DNA, the CDR3 is TGCGCCAGCAGCCAAGACACTACCACGCATGAGCAGTTCTTC. Amino acid sequence: CASSQDTTTHEQFF.

The chain employs TRBV5-1 and TRBJ2-7; 11 bases line up with TRBD2. The germline V gene has CDR1 SGHRS and CDR2 YFSETQ. J was trimmed by 2 bases and V by 4 bases; bases with no gene match: 2. The CDR3 has 14 residues. CDR3 DNA: TGCGCCAGCAGCGAGGGACTAGCGGCCTACGAGCAGTACTTC. It codes for CASSEGLAAYEQYF.

This chain links TRBV5-4 with TRBJ2-1; 9 nucleotides agree with TRBD2. The ends lost 1 base at V and 3 bases at J; junction bases unmatched: 5. Germline CDR1 is SGHNT and CDR2 is YYREEE (reference sequence). This CDR3 comprises 16 residues. CDR3 residues: CASSLNRGRGYNEQFF. CDR3 DNA: TGTGCCAGCAGCTTGAATCGCGGGAGGGGCTACAATGAGCAGTTCTTC.

The V and J genes are TRBV6-5 and TRBJ2-1, with 7 bases matching TRBD1. Trimming took 4 bases from V and 1 from J; bases not matched to a gene: 4. The V gene's germline CDR1 is MNHEY and CDR2 SVGAGI. The CDR3 consists of 15 residues. CDR3 in amino acids: CASSSRDSSYNEQFF. The DNA of the CDR3 is TGTGCCAGCAGTTCCCGGGACAGTTCCTACAATGAGCAGTTCTTC.

The chain joins TRBV2 to TRBJ1-2, with a weak D call TRBD1 (6 bases). Germline V gene sequence: CDR1 SNHLY, CDR2 FYNNEI. Trimming took off 4 bases at V and 4 bases at J, with 16 bases between the two ends. This CDR3 has 15 residues. The CDR3 here is CASSGVGTTSYGYTF. The CDR3 DNA sequence: TGTGCCAGCAGTGGAGTGGGGACAACAAGCTATGGCTACACCTTC.

The J gene is TRBJ2-6, the V gene TRBV7-9, with D perhaps matching TRBD1 (5 bases). This CDR3 spans 16 amino acids. V lost 2 bases to trimming and J lost 4 bases, with 12 bases between them. Germline loops: CDR1 SEHNR, CDR2 FQNEAQ (reference sequence). CDR3 DNA sequence: TGTGCCAGCAGCTTACGGCAGGGATCCGGGGCCAACGTCCTGACTTTC. This sequence encodes CASSLRQGSGANVLTF.

This sequence joins TRBV2 and TRBJ2-7; 7 positions agree with TRBD1. Germline CDR1 reads SNHLY; CDR2 reads FYNNEI. The trim removed 3 bases at V and 6 bases at J, leaving 5 bases unmatched. The CDR3 runs to 13 residues. The CDR3 DNA is TGTGCCAGCAGTGATGGAACAGGGGTCGAGCAGTACTTC. Encoded protein: CASSDGTGVEQYF.

This chain uses TRBV27 with TRBJ2-7; 8 nucleotides line up with TRBD1. The V segment lost 1 base and the J segment 6 bases; nucleotides outside the gene matches: 8. The CDR3 has 15 amino acids. The germline gives CDR1 MNHEY, CDR2 SMNVEV (reference sequence). For the CDR3, the DNA is TGTGCCAGCAGTTTATGGTCCAGGGGGCAAGGCGAGCAGTACTTC. Its protein is CASSLWSRGQGEQYF.

This chain connects TRBV28 to TRBJ1-4; no reliable D call. Between the trimmed V and J ends, which lost 7 bases and 6 bases, there was a span of 6 bases. From germline, CDR1 is MDHEN and CDR2 SYDVKM. The CDR3 runs to 11 residues. CDR3 loop: CASTSDEKLFF. The CDR3 DNA reads as TGTGCCAGCACCTCGGATGAAAAACTGTTTTTT.

The chain carries TRBV10-3 and TRBJ2-5, with 12 bases identical to TRBD2. The junction had 6 bases not matched to a gene; V was cut back by 0 bases and J by 4 bases. The CDR3 totals 17 residues. Germline V lookup: CDR1 ENHRY, CDR2 SYGVKD. CDR3 amino acids: CAISESASGRAGETQYF. The CDR3 bases are TGTGCCATCAGTGAGTCGGCTAGCGGGAGGGCCGGAGAGACCCAGTACTTC.

The gene calls are TRBV27 and TRBJ1-4; TRBD1 matches 11 bases. V lost 6 bases to trimming and J lost 10 bases; unmatched junction nucleotides: 13. CDR1 and CDR2 (germline): MNHEY, SMNVEV (reference sequence). The CDR3 covers 16 residues. CDR3 DNA sequence: TGTGCCAGCAGAGACCTAGGACAGGGGGCGAGGGGAAAACTGTTTTTT. Its protein is CASRDLGQGARGKLFF.

Only one count was recorded for this clone. J is TRBJ2-3 and V is TRBV7-3; no clear D. Looked up from germline, CDR1 is SGHTA and CDR2 is FQGTGA. Trimming took 3 bases from V and 2 from J, leaving 9 bases between them. The CDR3 length is 14 residues. The CDR3 protein is CASSFNGPTDTQYF. The CDR3 DNA is TGTGCCAGCAGCTTCAACGGTCCCACAGATACGCAGTATTTT. The complete variable domain, with remaining parts taken from reference TRBV7-3 and TRBJ2-3, reads GAGVSQTPSNKVTEKGKYVELRCDPISGHTALYWYRQSLGQGPEFLIYFQGTGAADDSGLPNDRFFAVRPEGSVSTLKIQRTERGDSAVYLCASSFNGPTDTQYFGPGTRLTVL.

The chain uses TRBV18 and TRBJ1-5, with D possibly being TRBD1 (6 bases). The germline V gene has CDR1 KGHSH and CDR2 LQKENI. V was trimmed by 6 bases and J by 1 base, leaving 10 bases between them. The CDR3 runs 14 residues. CDR3 in DNA: TGTGCCAGCTCCCCTGGACAGAGCAATCAGCCCCAGCATTTT. As protein: CASSPGQSNQPQHF.

The chain combines TRBV5-1 with TRBJ2-7; TRBD2 matches 8 bases. V was pared by 2 bases and J by 4 bases, with 8 bases of the junction left unmatched. Germline V lookup: CDR1 SGHRS, CDR2 YFSETQ. The CDR3 totals 15 residues. Written as DNA, the CDR3 is TGCGCCAGCAGCTTAATTTCGGAGCGGGAGTACGAGCAGTACTTC. Residues: CASSLISEREYEQYF.